This TCR beta chain was recorded in a study of early T cells in non-severe SARS-CoV-2 infection. Study details: Unsorted whole blood bulk RNA was sequenced, with unpaired chains.

Unique molecular identifier tags were affixed to discrete cDNA molecules. TCRdb re-called the 5' RACE reads with MiXCR, one entry per CDR3 protein. This table has 60,000 to 85,000 distinct CDR3 sequences, roughly 15% appearing once. The CDR3 spans 13 residues. CDR1 and CDR2 from the germline V gene are LNHDA and SQIVND (reference sequence). V was pared by 3 bases and J by 3 bases, with 1 base of the junction left unmatched. The sample comprised whole blood. The chain carries TRBV19 and TRBJ2-7, with TRBD1 identical over 8 bases. The TCR sequence derives from an adult who was a healthcare worker with PCR-confirmed SARS-CoV-2 infection or an uninfected control (not recorded which). The CDR3 region has the DNA TGTGCCAGTAGTATGGGACAGGTCTACGAGCAGTACTTC. This codes for CASSMGQVYEQYF. The full variable domain, its missing parts supplied by reference TRBV19 and TRBJ2-7, is DGGITQSPKYLFRKEGQNVTLSCEQNLNHDAMYWYRQDPGQGLRLIYYSQIVNDFQKGDIAEGYSVSREKKESFPLTVTSAQKNPTAFYLCASSMGQVYEQYFGPGTRLTVT.